The sequence of this TCR beta chain was determined in a study of OX40 agonist ivuxolimab in advanced cancers. In terms of the full investigation: The costimulatory receptor OX40 (CD134) was targeted by ivuxolimab, a fully human IgG2 agonistic monoclonal antibody. Intravenous ivuxolimab was administered to patients every 2 weeks at six dose levels: 0.01, 0.1, 0.3, 1.5, 3 and 10 mg/kg. Among the approximately 50 dose-escalation patients, roughly 20 had hepatocellular carcinoma, roughly 15 melanoma, 9 renal cell carcinoma and 9 head and neck cancer. The dose-escalation cohort was roughly 83% male with a mean age of about 58 years, ranging from about 23 to 85. Patients were allowed to have had prior anti-PD-1, anti-PD-L1 or anti-CTLA-4 therapy, and 40% of the dose-escalation patients had been treated with checkpoint inhibitors. Partial responses were achieved by three dose-escalation patients, of whom one had hepatocellular carcinoma and two had cutaneous melanoma. Peripheral TCRbeta sequencing aimed to test whether ivuxolimab altered TCR sequence diversity and caused clonal T-cell expansion. The paper reports the monotherapy dose-escalation portion (N of about 51 patients) of the phase I ivuxolimab trial. What the study reported, not specific to this receptor: After ivuxolimab, more expanded clones were found on average in CD8+ T cells than in CD4+ T cells. At doses from 0.1 to 3.0 mg/kg, clonal expansion was seen in both CD4+ and CD8+ blood T cells between baseline and week 6. The antigen specificity of the peripheral T cells that underwent clonal expansion was not determined. Low levels of normalized T-cell clonal expansion were also shown by some nonresponding patients. In the 0.1-3.0 mg/kg groups, partial responders were among the patients with the lowest normalized peripheral clonal expansion, particularly in CD8+ T cells.

Genomic DNA was isolated from the sorted cells so that the TCRbeta CDR3 region could be sequenced. TCRbeta CDR3 regions were sequenced using the immunoSEQ Assay. TCRdb retrieved this table from immuneACCESS and kept in-frame rearrangements only. Not all clones are present; in checked studies, unresolved V genes account for under half, and no reason is known for the remainder. This sample holds approximately 79,000 clones; around nine tenths were observed only once. Jointly, the top ten make up about 2.5% of the sample. In the case of this clone: The antigen it recognizes is unknown. It has no much larger one-base neighbor in the sample; base qualities were not kept.

V and J lose 3 bases and 5 bases, and a span of 11 bases separates them. Reading the germline V gene (reference sequence) gives CDR1 SEHNR and CDR2 FQNEAQ. CDR3 length: 14 amino acids, cysteine to phenylalanine. Kept here is only the CDR3 DNA, which spans 42 bases and is read in frame from base 1. The trial excluded patients who had a history of autoimmune disease or were on systemic immunosuppression. In every dose cohort, peripheral blood was drawn for TCR sequencing at baseline, cycle 4 day 1, and cycle 7 day 1. Samples were obtained from an open-label, multicenter, first-in-human phase I dose-escalation trial of ivuxolimab. Adults with locally advanced or metastatic head and neck squamous cell, hepatocellular, melanoma or renal cell carcinoma were enrolled in the trial. Before TCR sequencing, CD4+ T cells and CD8+ T cells from peripheral blood were sorted into separate populations.

Here the chain combines TRBV7-9 and TRBJ2-1, with TRBD2 perhaps the D gene, on 6 matching bases. The TCR originated in an adult with an advanced solid tumor such as melanoma, head and neck, liver or kidney cancer. The sample was CD4+ or CD8+ T cells sorted from blood, taken in a trial of the OX40 agonist ivuxolimab. The DNA is as follows: TGTGCCAGCAGCTTGGGACTTATTAACAATGAGCAGTTCTTC. Its protein reads: CASSLGLINNEQFF.